The 29 T cell receptor beta chains in this list originate from one sample, sequenced in a study of STAT3 mutations in large granular lymphocyte leukemia. General observations from the study: Every T-cell large granular lymphocyte leukemia patient had at least one immunodominant TCR beta clonotype.

No cognate antigen is known for these TCRs. TCRdb's copy holds only in-frame clones and misses some; the assay was immunoSEQ multiplex PCR. The repertoire has tens of thousands of clones, approximately 94% of them found once; the top ten carry roughly 6.5%. Sequencing was done on a sample of peripheral blood mononuclear cells. The receptors were gathered from a man aged 40-49 years with T-cell large granular lymphocyte leukemia. Some clones in this sample may be carry-over from other donors' samples.

This clone is a singleton in its sample. V gene TRBV6-6 combines with J gene TRBJ2-3; D is ambiguous. This CDR3 comprises 12 residues. V was cut by 5 bases and J by 6 bases, with 9 bases left in between. CDR1 is MNHNY, CDR2 SVGAGI, per germline (reference sequence). The CDR3 region has the DNA TGTGCCAGCAGTCCCGACCGGGATACGCAGTATTTT. It codes for CASSPDRDTQYF.

The V and J genes are TRBV29-1 and TRBJ2-7, with a weak D call TRBD2 (7 bases). Trimming took 7 bases from V and 6 from J, leaving 16 bases between them. Germline V gene data show CDR1 as SQVTM and CDR2 as ANQGSEA. The CDR3 is 12 residues long. CDR3 residues: CSAGGGPREQYF. CDR3 coding DNA: TGCAGCGCTGGGGGGGGCCCCCGCGAGCAGTACTTC.

V and J are TRBV15 and TRBJ2-1, with 11 nucleotides matching TRBD1. Trimming took 4 bases from V and 0 from J; bases not matched to a gene: 2. Germline assignment: CDR1 LNHNV and CDR2 YYDKDF (reference sequence). CDR3 size: 16 residues. The CDR3 DNA follows: TGTGCCACCAGCAAAGGGACAGGGGGCTCCTACAATGAGCAGTTCTTC. Translation: CATSKGTGGSYNEQFF.

The chain combines TRBV30 with TRBJ1-5; D perhaps matches TRBD1 (5 bases). V lost 2 bases and J lost 11, with 19 bases in between. Germline V gene lookup returns CDR1 GTSNPN and CDR2 SVGIG (reference sequence). The CDR3 is 14 amino acids. CDR3 protein: CAWSRDSLQVAQHF. DNA of the CDR3: TGTGCCTGGAGTCGGGACTCCCTCCAAGTGGCCCAGCATTTT.

This chain connects TRBV27 to TRBJ2-1; D call uncertain. The V end lost 1 base, the J end lost 6 bases, and 10 bases lay between the germline ends. Germline V gene sequence: CDR1 MNHEY, CDR2 SMNVEV (reference sequence). This CDR3 region has 14 residues. CDR3 sequence reads: CASSLFSKGNEQFF. In nucleotides, the CDR3 is TGTGCCAGCAGTTTATTCTCCAAAGGCAATGAGCAGTTCTTC.

The chain couples TRBV7-9 to TRBJ2-7, with TRBD2 matching 13 bases. The CDR3 totals 16 residues. Trimming removed 5 bases from V and 2 bases from J; junction bases left unmatched: 6. Germline V lookup: CDR1 SEHNR, CDR2 FQNEAQ (reference sequence). The CDR3, as DNA: TGTGCCAGCAGCGGGACTAGCGGGGAGAGCGCCTACGAGCAGTACTTC. This codes for CASSGTSGESAYEQYF.

The chain employs TRBV19 and TRBJ1-2, with 7 bases that match TRBD1. The CDR3 length is 13 residues. Per the germline V gene, CDR1 is LNHDA and CDR2 is SQIVND (reference sequence). J gave up 4 bases and V 4 bases, and 3 bases lay outside the gene matches. CDR3 residues: CASSTQGFYGYTF. The CDR3 region has the DNA TGTGCCAGTAGTACACAGGGGTTCTATGGCTACACCTTC.

This clone has a single count. The chain links TRBV18 to TRBJ1-5, with 7 nucleotides matching TRBD1. Trimming cost V 3 bases and J 5 bases; bases outside gene matches: 4. This CDR3 contains 14 residues. CDR1 is KGHSH and CDR2 is LQKENI in the germline V gene. CDR3 in DNA: TGTGCCAGCTCACCCTTGCAGGGGGATCAGCCCCAGCATTTT. This encodes CASSPLQGDQPQHF.

The chain has TRBV2 and TRBJ1-3; D not resolved. There are 12 residues in the CDR3. V lost 6 bases to trimming and J lost 4 bases, with 7 bases between them. Per germline, CDR1 SNHLY and CDR2 FYNNEI. The CDR3 nucleotides are TGTGCCAGCAGGGCGAACGGAAACACCATATATTTT. Translating gives CASRANGNTIYF.

The chain uses TRBV11-2 and TRBJ1-6; D is unresolved. Germline CDR1 is SGHAT and CDR2 is FQNNGV. CDR3 length: 15 amino acids. The V gene lost 5 bases and the J gene lost 7 bases, with 15 bases spanning the gap. Written as DNA, the CDR3 is TGTGCCAGCAGCCCCACGGCTGTACGCAATTCACCCCTCCACTTT. This sequence encodes CASSPTAVRNSPLHF.

The chain recombines TRBV30 with TRBJ2-5, with TRBD2 matching over 7 bases. V dropped 4 bases and J dropped 8; count of bases not matched to a gene: 10. Per the germline V gene, CDR1 is GTSNPN and CDR2 is SVGIG (reference sequence). CDR3 length equals 13 residues. For the CDR3, the DNA is TGTGCCTGGACACCGGGACTATATAAAACCCAGTACTTC. Its translation: CAWTPGLYKTQYF. Full variable domain (outside the CDR3, taken from reference TRBV30 and TRBJ2-5): SQTIHQWPATLVQPVGSPLSLECTVEGTSNPNLYWYRQAAGRGLQLLFYSVGIGQISSEVPQNLSASRPQDRQFILSSKKLLLSDSGFYLCAWTPGLYKTQYFGPGTRLLVL.

This clone appeared a single time. This chain's CDR3 is CASSQGTGELFF. CDR3 coding DNA: TGCGCCAGCAGCCAAGGGACCGGGGAGCTGTTTTTT. The chain uses TRBV4-3 and TRBJ2-2; D is unclear. Trimming removed 1 base from V and 5 bases from J, with 2 bases in between. Germline assignment: CDR1 LGHNA and CDR2 YSLEER. The CDR3 consists of 12 residues.

This chain's CDR3 is CASTSSGGNTIYF. In DNA form, the CDR3 reads TGTGCCAGCACTTCCTCTGGTGGAAACACCATATATTTT. The chain joins TRBV2 to TRBJ1-3; D gene uncertain. The CDR3 sequence is 13 residues long. Germline CDR1 SNHLY, CDR2 FYNNEI. V gave up 7 bases and J gave up 3 bases, with 10 bases separating them.

This clone was observed once. The chain employs TRBV2 and TRBJ1-1; D remains ambiguous. The CDR3 has 12 amino acids. Germline V gene data show CDR1 as SNHLY and CDR2 as FYNNEI. V shed 2 bases and J shed 10 bases, with 11 bases lying between them. The chain's CDR3 is CASSESSLGAFF. CDR3 nucleotides: TGTGCCAGCAGTGAATCCTCGTTGGGAGCTTTCTTT.

The chain links TRBV6-6 to TRBJ2-3; D is ambiguous. Germline-derived CDR1 and CDR2 are MNHNY and SVGAGI (reference sequence). This CDR3 is built from 13 residues. The V end was cut by 3 bases, the J end by 1 base, with 5 bases between. DNA of the CDR3: TGTGCCAGCAGTTATCTCGGCACAGATACGCAGTATTTT. Translating it yields CASSYLGTDTQYF.

The chain couples TRBV7-9 to TRBJ1-6; D call uncertain. Germline CDR1 SEHNR, CDR2 FQNEAQ (reference sequence). Deletions cut 1 base from V and 0 bases from J, with 1 base between. This CDR3 has 14 amino acids. The CDR3 DNA reads as TGTGCCAGCAGCTTAGACTCCTATAATTCACCCCTCCACTTT. It yields the protein CASSLDSYNSPLHF. Using reference TRBV7-9 and TRBJ1-6 for the parts outside the CDR3, the full variable domain is DTGVSQNPRHKITKRGQNVTFRCDPISEHNRLYWYRQTLGQGPEFLTYFQNEAQLEKSRLLSDRFSAERPKGSFSTLEIQRTEQGDSAMYLCASSLDSYNSPLHFGNGTRLTVT.

This clone turned up a few times. Additional DNA sequences in this sample encode the identical CDR3. The V and J genes are TRBV19 and TRBJ1-1; 10 bases are shared with TRBD1. CDR3 length: 13 amino acids. CDR1 LNHDA and CDR2 SQIVND come from the germline V gene (reference sequence). With 4 bases clipped from V and 6 bases from J, the junction kept 2 bases outside the gene matches. The CDR3 region has the DNA TGTGCCAGTAGTAGACAGGGGGCGGCTGAAGCTTTCTTT. Protein product: CASSRQGAAEAFF.

V and J are TRBV7-6 and TRBJ1-4; D ambiguous. V lost 5 bases, J lost 7 bases, and 14 bases lay in between. Germline V gene data show CDR1 as SGHVS and CDR2 as FNYEAQ. The CDR3 spans 14 residues. The CDR3 loop is CASSGKVEAEKLFF. CDR3 DNA sequence: TGTGCCAGCAGCGGAAAGGTGGAGGCTGAAAAACTGTTTTTT.

CDR3 coding DNA: TGTGCCTGGAGTGGGATTAGCGGGGCGACCCAGTACTTC. Amino acid sequence: CAWSGISGATQYF. This chain joins TRBV30 and TRBJ2-5; 8 bases map to TRBD2. Trimming took 1 base from V and 7 from J; bases not matched to a gene: 5. The CDR3 spans 13 residues. Looked up from germline, CDR1 is GTSNPN and CDR2 is SVGIG (reference sequence). Full variable domain (remainder filled in from reference TRBV30 and TRBJ2-5): SQTIHQWPATLVQPVGSPLSLECTVEGTSNPNLYWYRQAAGRGLQLLFYSVGIGQISSEVPQNLSASRPQDRQFILSSKKLLLSDSGFYLCAWSGISGATQYFGPGTRLLVL.

The chain joins TRBV11-2 to TRBJ1-1; perhaps TRBD1 as D (6 bases). Germline values: CDR1 SGHAT, CDR2 FQNNGV. The germline V and J ends were trimmed by 5 bases and 0 bases, with 13 bases remaining between them. CDR3 length equals 15 residues. The CDR3 bases are TGTGCCAGCAGCCCCTCGAGGGGGATGAACACTGAAGCTTTCTTT. Residues: CASSPSRGMNTEAFF.

V gene TRBV5-1 combines with J gene TRBJ1-6; 9 bases line up with TRBD1. CDR3 length: 15 residues. Losses at the gene ends were 0 bases for V and 10 bases for J; bases not matched to a gene: 5. Germline assignment: CDR1 SGHRS and CDR2 YFSETQ. The CDR3 protein is CASSLGGQGRSPLHF. The CDR3 DNA is TGCGCCAGCAGCTTGGGGGGACAGGGACGATCACCCCTCCACTTT.

The CDR3: CASSPPGSNTEAFF. The DNA for the CDR3 is TGTGCCAGCAGCCCACCCGGGAGCAACACTGAAGCTTTCTTT. This chain links TRBV13 with TRBJ1-1; D uncertain. Deletions cut 5 bases from V and 2 bases from J, with 12 bases between. The CDR3 is made up of 14 amino acids. Germline loops: CDR1 PRHDT, CDR2 FYEKMQ (reference sequence).

The chain links TRBV5-5 to TRBJ2-7; D gene unclear. V was shortened by 5 bases and J by 0 bases, with 6 bases between the two germline ends. The CDR3 is 12 residues long. Germline loops: CDR1 SGHKS, CDR2 YYEKEE (reference sequence). The CDR3 DNA reads TGTGCCAGCAGGGGTAGCTCCTACGAGCAGTACTTC. Translation gives CASRGSSYEQYF. Full variable domain (remainder filled in from reference TRBV5-5 and TRBJ2-7): DAGVTQSPTHLIKTRGQQVTLRCSPISGHKSVSWYQQVLGQGPQFIFQYYEKEERGRGNFPDRFSARQFPNYSSELNVNALLLGDSALYLCASRGSSYEQYFGPGTRLTVT.

V is TRBV5-1 and J is TRBJ1-6, with TRBD1 matching over 11 bases. The CDR3 runs to 16 residues. Trimming cost V 1 base and J 7 bases; bases outside gene matches: 4. From germline, CDR1 is SGHRS and CDR2 YFSETQ. The CDR3: CASSLLDRGQNSPLHF. The CDR3 region has the DNA TGCGCCAGCAGCTTGCTGGACAGGGGGCAGAATTCACCCCTCCACTTT.

The rearrangement uses TRBV7-2 and TRBJ2-5; D might be TRBD2 (7 bases). The CDR3 contains 14 residues. V shed 2 bases and J shed 5 bases, with 12 bases lying between them. Germline CDR1 is SGHTA and CDR2 is FQGNSA. The CDR3 coding sequence is TGTGCCAGCAGCTTACCTGGGGGGGCGGAGACCCAGTACTTC. This gives the protein CASSLPGGAETQYF.

The chain is built from TRBV29-1 and TRBJ2-3; 7 bases agree with TRBD1. Germline lookup yields CDR1 SQVTM and CDR2 ANQGSEA. V dropped 2 bases and J dropped 3; count of bases not matched to a gene: 5. The CDR3 is 14 residues long. The CDR3 region is CSVEPGGETDTQYF. As DNA, the CDR3 is TGCAGCGTTGAACCAGGGGGTGAGACAGATACGCAGTATTTT.

The rearrangement links TRBV29-1 to TRBJ1-2; no firm D call. In germline, CDR1 is SQVTM, CDR2 ANQGSEA. Trimming stripped 8 bases from V and 4 bases from J, with 11 bases between. The CDR3 extends over 11 amino acids. CDR3 DNA: TGCAGCTCCGCGGCGCTCTATGGCTACACCTTC. It codes for CSSAALYGYTF. Full variable domain (rest looked up from reference TRBV29-1 and TRBJ1-2): SAVISQKPSRDICQRGTSLTIQCQVDSQVTMMFWYRQQPGQSLTLIATANQGSEATYESGFVIDKFPISRPNLTFSTLTVSNMSPEDSSIYLCSSAALYGYTFGSGTRLTVV.

Here the CDR3 DNA reads TGTGCCAGCAGTACCGGGACACATTACGAGCAGTCCTACTTC. As protein: CASSTGTHYEQSYF. This rearrangement joins TRBV28 to TRBJ2-7, with a possible D match to TRBD1 (6 bases). Trimming cost V 5 bases and J 13 bases, with 24 bases left between them. There are 14 residues in the CDR3. CDR1 MDHEN and CDR2 SYDVKM come from the germline V gene.

The chain is built from TRBV5-1 and TRBJ2-7; perhaps D is TRBD1 or TRBD2 (5 bases each). CDR3 length equals 14 residues. Between the trimmed V and J ends, which lost 0 bases and 2 bases, there was a span of 9 bases. Germline CDR1 reads SGHRS; CDR2 reads YFSETQ. This CDR3 reads CASSLEVGAYEQYF. In nucleotides, the CDR3 is TGCGCCAGCAGCTTGGAAGTGGGGGCCTACGAGCAGTACTTC.